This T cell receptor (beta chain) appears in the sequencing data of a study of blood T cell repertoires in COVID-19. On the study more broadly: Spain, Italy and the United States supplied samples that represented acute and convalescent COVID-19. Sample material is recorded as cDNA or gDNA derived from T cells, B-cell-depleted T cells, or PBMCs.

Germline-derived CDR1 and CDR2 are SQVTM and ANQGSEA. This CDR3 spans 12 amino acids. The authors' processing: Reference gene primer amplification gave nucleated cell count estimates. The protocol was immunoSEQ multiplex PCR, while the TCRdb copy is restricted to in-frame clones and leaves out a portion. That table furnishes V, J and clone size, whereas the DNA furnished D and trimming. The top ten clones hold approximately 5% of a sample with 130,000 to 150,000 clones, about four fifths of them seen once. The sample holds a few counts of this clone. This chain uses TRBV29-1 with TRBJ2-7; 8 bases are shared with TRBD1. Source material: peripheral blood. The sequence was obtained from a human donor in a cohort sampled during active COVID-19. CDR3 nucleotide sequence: TGCAGTGCCGGGACAGGCTCATACGAGCAGTACTTC. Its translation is CSAGTGSYEQYF.